Following are 21 T cell receptor beta chains from one sample sequenced in a study of OX40 agonist ivuxolimab in advanced cancers. Assay: immunoSEQ multiplex PCR; the TCRdb copy retains only in-frame clones and omits some. This sample has about 49,000 clones, with over 75% found just once. Source: CD4+ or CD8+ T cells sorted from blood, taken in a trial of the OX40 agonist ivuxolimab. The receptors originated from an adult with an advanced solid tumor such as melanoma, head and neck, liver or kidney cancer.

Note on this clone: The junction and the germline gene differ at one end; a read error may be behind it. This CDR3 is also generated by other DNA sequences in the sample. V gene TRBV10-3 combines with J gene TRBJ1-2; 7 nucleotides align to TRBD1. This CDR3 is 15 amino acids long. The germline CDR1 and CDR2 sequences are ENHRY and SYGVKD. The CDR3 is CAIRDSGGQTYGYTF. CDR3 in DNA: TGCGCCATCAGGGACTCAGGGGGGCAAACCTATGGCTACACCTTC.

The chain has TRBV2 and TRBJ2-3, with unresolved D. Germline lookup yields CDR1 SNHLY and CDR2 FYNNEI. This CDR3 has 16 residues. The germline V and J ends were trimmed by 0 bases and 1 base, with 11 bases remaining between them. DNA for the CDR3: TGTGCCAGCAGTGAAGCCGGCAACTCGGGCACAGATACGCAGTATTTT. This gives the protein CASSEAGNSGTDTQYF.

This chain links TRBV5-1 with TRBJ2-1, with 7 bases lining up with TRBD1. The CDR3 contains 13 residues. V shed 6 bases, J shed 7 bases, and the junction held 7 bases outside the gene matches. In germline, CDR1 is SGHRS, CDR2 YFSETQ. In DNA form, the CDR3 reads TGCGCCAGCAATGTTGACAGGGCGAATGAGCAGTTCTTC. It translates to CASNVDRANEQFF.

This clone is a singleton in its sample. The chain links TRBV27 to TRBJ2-1, with 13 positions matching TRBD2. The J segment lost 10 bases and the V segment lost 10 bases, leaving 16 bases of the junction unmatched. Germline assignment: CDR1 MNHEY and CDR2 SMNVEV (reference sequence). This CDR3 spans 16 amino acids. CDR3 nucleotides: TGTGCCACCGGTACCCTTGGGACTAGCGGGATTGGGGAGCAGTTCTTC. Its protein product is CATGTLGTSGIGEQFF.

This chain joins TRBV7-2 and TRBJ2-5; 7 bases map to TRBD2. Germline V gene data show CDR1 as SGHTA and CDR2 as FQGNSA. Trimming took 6 bases from V and 4 from J; bases not matched to a gene: 11. CDR3 size: 15 residues. The CDR3 nucleotides are TGTGCCAGCAGTTCCCCGACTAGCTCCCCAGAGACCCAGTACTTC. This encodes CASSSPTSSPETQYF.

This clone was picked up one time. This chain joins TRBV5-1 and TRBJ1-4, with TRBD1 matching 12 bases. Unmatched junction bases numbered 4, after V lost 4 bases and J lost 3 bases. The germline V gene has CDR1 SGHRS and CDR2 YFSETQ. CDR3 length: 16 residues. The CDR3: CASSAGTGGPNEKLFF. CDR3 DNA: TGCGCCAGCAGCGCGGGGACAGGGGGCCCTAATGAAAAACTGTTTTTT. The full variable domain, in which reference TRBV5-1 and TRBJ1-4 provide the parts outside the CDR3, is KAGVTQTPRYLIKTRGQQVTLSCSPISGHRSVSWYQQTPGQGLQFLFEYFSETQRNKGNFPGRFSGRQFSNSRSEMNVSTLELGDSALYLCASSAGTGGPNEKLFFGSGTQLSVL.

CDR3 nucleotide sequence: TGTGCCAGCAGCCGGGGGGGCAGGGCGCAGTTCTTC. Its translation is CASSRGGRAQFF. The rearrangement joins TRBV5-4 to TRBJ2-1, with TRBD2 matching over 8 bases. Unmatched junction bases numbered 6, after V lost 4 bases and J lost 12 bases. The CDR3 spans 12 residues. Germline CDR1 is SGHNT and CDR2 is YYREEE (reference sequence).

The genes are TRBV7-6 and TRBJ2-7, with D perhaps TRBD1 (5 bases). CDR1 is SGHVS and CDR2 is FNYEAQ in the germline V gene. This CDR3 has 17 amino acids. Deletions cut 0 bases from V and 0 bases from J, with 15 bases between. CDR3 amino acids: CASSLAMVGVSSYEQYF. The CDR3 nucleotides read TGTGCCAGCAGCTTAGCCATGGTAGGGGTGAGCTCCTACGAGCAGTACTTC.

This chain joins TRBV29-1 and TRBJ1-2, with D possibly matching TRBD1 (5 bases). CDR1 is SQVTM, CDR2 ANQGSEA, per germline. This CDR3 region has 15 residues. V was cut by 6 bases and J by 0 bases, with 17 bases left in between. The DNA for the CDR3 is TGCAGCGTCACGAAGACGGGGGAGACTAACTATGGCTACACCTTC. Protein sequence: CSVTKTGETNYGYTF. Combining the CDR3 with reference TRBV29-1 and TRBJ1-2 gives the whole variable domain SAVISQKPSRDICQRGTSLTIQCQVDSQVTMMFWYRQQPGQSLTLIATANQGSEATYESGFVIDKFPISRPNLTFSTLTVSNMSPEDSSIYLCSVTKTGETNYGYTFGSGTRLTVV.

The V call is TRBV5-5, the J call TRBJ2-5; maybe TRBD2 (5 bases). Germline assignment: CDR1 SGHKS and CDR2 YYEKEE (reference sequence). The CDR3 is 14 residues long. Trimming left V 0 bases short and J 4 bases short, with 10 bases between. In DNA form, the CDR3 reads TGTGCCAGCAGCTTGGCGGGGAGCGGAGAGACCCAGTACTTC. It codes for CASSLAGSGETQYF.

J is TRBJ1-2 and V is TRBV6-4, with D tentatively TRBD1 (6 bases). Germline-derived CDR1 and CDR2 are MRHNA and SNTAGT. CDR3 size: 14 residues. The V gene lost 4 bases and the J gene lost 4 bases, with 13 bases spanning the gap. The CDR3 loop reads CASSADGGGYGYTF. CDR3 sequence (DNA): TGTGCCAGCAGTGCAGACGGAGGGGGCTATGGCTACACCTTC.

This clone appeared a few times. The chain has TRBV9 and TRBJ2-7; perhaps TRBD2 as D (7 bases). This CDR3 is built from 14 residues. The germline CDR1 and CDR2 sequences are SGDLS and YYNGEE. V was cut by 4 bases and J by 4 bases, with 15 bases left in between. This chain's CDR3 is CASSPPGGAYEQYF. The CDR3 DNA reads TGTGCCAGCAGCCCCCCGGGGGGCGCTTACGAGCAGTACTTC.

Here the CDR3 reads CASSLADGREQFF. DNA for the CDR3: TGTGCCAGCAGCTTGGCCGACGGTAGAGAGCAGTTCTTC. The chain links TRBV5-5 to TRBJ2-1; D is undetermined. The CDR3 length is 13 residues. In germline, CDR1 is SGHKS, CDR2 YYEKEE (reference sequence). Trimming pared 0 bases from V and 10 bases from J, leaving 11 bases between. Full variable domain (missing parts from reference TRBV5-5 and TRBJ2-1): DAGVTQSPTHLIKTRGQQVTLRCSPISGHKSVSWYQQVLGQGPQFIFQYYEKEERGRGNFPDRFSARQFPNYSSELNVNALLLGDSALYLCASSLADGREQFFGPGTRLTVL.

The DNA for the CDR3 is TGTGCCAGCAGCTTGGTATATCGTCAGGGCGACAATGAGCAGTTCTTC. Its protein is CASSLVYRQGDNEQFF. The rearrangement links TRBV5-6 to TRBJ2-1; tentative D call: TRBD1 (5 bases). CDR1 and CDR2 (germline): SGHDT, YYEEEE. This CDR3 has 16 residues. The V end lost 0 bases, the J end lost 5 bases, and 15 bases lay between the germline ends. Together with reference TRBV5-6 and TRBJ2-1, the CDR3 gives the full variable domain: DAGVTQSPTHLIKTRGQQVTLRCSPKSGHDTVSWYQQALGQGPQFIFQYYEEEERQRGNFPDRFSGHQFPNYSSELNVNALLLGDSALYLCASSLVYRQGDNEQFFGPGTRLTVL.

J is TRBJ1-5 and V is TRBV19, with D tentatively TRBD1 (6 bases). Germline V CDR1 and CDR2: LNHDA, SQIVND (reference sequence). Trimming took 10 bases from V and 2 from J, leaving 15 bases between them. This CDR3 region has 14 residues. The CDR3, as DNA: TGTGCCACCGAAGCAGGGGATGGCAATCAGCCCCAGCATTTT. It yields the protein CATEAGDGNQPQHF.

The genes are TRBV4-3 and TRBJ1-2, with D uncertain. The V and J ends lost 1 base and 4 bases respectively, with 16 bases between them. The CDR3 spans 16 residues. CDR1 and CDR2 (germline): LGHNA, YSLEER. The CDR3 coding sequence is TGCGCCAGCAGCCAAGCCGGCTCAGCATCGGGCTATGGCTACACCTTC. It yields the protein CASSQAGSASGYGYTF.

The chain combines TRBV19 with TRBJ2-5, with D perhaps matching TRBD2 (5 bases). Trimming removed 1 base at V and 4 bases at J, with 13 bases between. Germline assignment: CDR1 LNHDA and CDR2 SQIVND (reference sequence). The length of the CDR3 is 15 residues. This chain's CDR3 is CASSIGLAAPETQYF. For the CDR3, the DNA is TGTGCCAGTAGTATAGGGCTAGCAGCCCCAGAGACCCAGTACTTC.

This chain uses TRBV18 with TRBJ1-4; the match to TRBD1 covers 12 bases. After removal of 6 bases from V and 2 bases from J, the junction contained 13 bases not matched to a gene. In germline, CDR1 is KGHSH, CDR2 LQKENI. This CDR3 is built from 19 residues. As DNA, the CDR3 is TGTGCCAGCTCGCTCAAACGGGACAGGGGGCATGGGACTAATGAAAAACTGTTTTTT. The encoded protein is CASSLKRDRGHGTNEKLFF.

This clone was observed many times. The rearrangement uses TRBV2 and TRBJ2-1, with D possibly being TRBD1 (6 bases). Trimming removed 2 bases at V and 6 bases at J, with 8 bases between. The CDR3 loop spans 13 amino acids. The germline V gene has CDR1 SNHLY and CDR2 FYNNEI. The CDR3 nucleotides are TGTGCCAGCAGTGAATCCAGGGGCAATGAGCAGTTCTTC. This gives the protein CASSESRGNEQFF. Supplemented by reference TRBV2 and TRBJ2-1, the full variable domain reads EPEVTQTPSHQVTQMGQEVILRCVPISNHLYFYWYRQILGQKVEFLVSFYNNEISEKSEIFDDQFSVERPDGSNFTLKIRSTKLEDSAMYFCASSESRGNEQFFGPGTRLTVL.

The chain couples TRBV2 to TRBJ2-3; no clear D. The V gene's germline CDR1 is SNHLY and CDR2 FYNNEI. Between the trimmed V and J ends, which lost 2 bases and 2 bases, there was a span of 8 bases. The CDR3 totals 14 residues. CDR3 in amino acids: CASSEYSTTDTQYF. As DNA, the CDR3 is TGTGCCAGCAGTGAATATTCGACCACAGATACGCAGTATTTT.

This rearrangement joins TRBV7-2 to TRBJ1-5, with TRBD1 matching over 11 bases. The CDR3 is 16 amino acids. The germline CDR1 and CDR2 sequences are SGHTA and FQGNSA. Trimming at V came to 6 bases and at J to 4 bases, leaving 8 bases not matched to a gene. CDR3 residues: CASSPPGQGENQPQHF. The CDR3 nucleotides read TGTGCCAGCAGTCCCCCGGGACAGGGGGAGAATCAGCCCCAGCATTTT.